The sequence of this T cell receptor (beta chain) was determined in a study of CD8+ T cells in alopecia areata. Study conclusions and caveats: Scalp sequencing captures resident alphabeta T cells of normal skin too.

Sequencing relied on a cDNA template that was reverse transcribed from extracted RNA. Generated by immunoSEQ multiplex PCR, the TCRdb table keeps only in-frame clones and is missing some. The sample consists of 180,000 or so clones, roughly 60% of them appearing once. The CDR3 is made up of 13 amino acids. Germline V gene sequence: CDR1 SGHTA, CDR2 FQGNSA. Between the trimmed V and J ends, which lost 2 bases and 7 bases, there was a span of 12 bases. This clone was seen a handful of times. Antigen specificity is unknown. The treatment was: oral pan-JAK inhibitor, 5-10 mg twice daily. In alopecia areata patients, both lesional scalp punch biopsies and peripheral blood were collected.

The source is a human donor with alopecia areata. The sequencing here drew on CD4+ T cells sorted from blood, taken at week 24, from a patient treated with tofacitinib. The chain employs TRBV7-2 and TRBJ2-7, with D tentatively TRBD1 (5 bases). The CDR3 spells CASSLTDRWEQYF. The CDR3 DNA follows: TGTGCCAGCAGCTTAACAGACAGATGGGAGCAGTACTTC.